The T cell receptor beta chain under discussion was sequenced for a study of molecular identifiers for immune sequencing clone quantification. This clonotype was detected a few times. Previously described methods and listed TCR primers produced bulk TCR libraries. MiXCR was run by TCRdb on the PCR reads, yielding one entry per CDR3 protein. Of about 320,000 distinct CDR3 sequences listed, roughly a quarter were seen once; the top ten hold about 0.71%. The clonotype originates from a human donor in good health. Some libraries in this study had Jurkat cell RNA spiked in. What was sequenced was naive CD8+ T cells from blood, with Jurkat cell RNA spiked in. The subset is: FACS-sorted CD8+CD4-CCR7+CD45RA+ naive T cells.

CDR3 residues: CASSELPGQGASADTQYF. As DNA, the CDR3 is TGTGCCAGCAGTGAATTACCGGGACAGGGGGCATCGGCGGATACGCAGTATTTT. The chain uses TRBV25-1 and TRBJ2-3; 12 bases line up with TRBD1. Germline V gene sequence: CDR1 MGHDK, CDR2 SYGVNS. The trim removed 1 base at V and 6 bases at J, leaving 11 bases unmatched. The CDR3 covers 18 residues.